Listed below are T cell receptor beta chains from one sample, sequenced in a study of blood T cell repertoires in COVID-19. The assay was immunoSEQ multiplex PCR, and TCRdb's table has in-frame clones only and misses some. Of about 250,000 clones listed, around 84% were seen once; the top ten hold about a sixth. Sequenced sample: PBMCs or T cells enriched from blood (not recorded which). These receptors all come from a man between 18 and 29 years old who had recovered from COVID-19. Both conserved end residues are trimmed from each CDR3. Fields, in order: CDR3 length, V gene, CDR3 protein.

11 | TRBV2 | ASRPGQGFVAF
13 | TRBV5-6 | ASSLYGPGDTEAF
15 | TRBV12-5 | ASGSTTSAISTDTQY
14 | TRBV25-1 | ASSDEMDSRPLEQY
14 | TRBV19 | ASSIGGGSSYNEQF
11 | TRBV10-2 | ASSGIVRNEQF
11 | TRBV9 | ASKPAGGETQY
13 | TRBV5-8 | ASSFSGGATYGYT
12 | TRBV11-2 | ASSLAGIHQPQH
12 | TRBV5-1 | ASSLLAVQETQY
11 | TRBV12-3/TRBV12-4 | ASRPMVGQEAF
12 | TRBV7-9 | ASSLVNRAEGYT
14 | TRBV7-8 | ASSLGRGVANQPQH
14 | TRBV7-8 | ASSSLLAGGRIEQY
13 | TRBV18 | ASSQAGAYAETQY
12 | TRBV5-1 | ASSPGTGGEKLF
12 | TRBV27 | ASSFGAGEQPQH
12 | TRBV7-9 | ASSSPNSNTEAF
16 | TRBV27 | ASSSRLSSSARGYEQY
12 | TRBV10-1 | ASRLGQNTGELF
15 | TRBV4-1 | ASSQDWKAGPDNEQF
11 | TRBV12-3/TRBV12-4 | ASSPRSRESQF
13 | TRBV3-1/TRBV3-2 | ASSQGRGGIYEQY
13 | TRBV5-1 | ASSLGDRGYSPLH
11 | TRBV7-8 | ASSSRGQYEQY
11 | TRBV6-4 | AIPSRPNQPQH
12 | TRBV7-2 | ASSSLAGGSPGY
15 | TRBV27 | ASSFSYGTGDTGELF
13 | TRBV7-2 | ASSLVQGSLSEQY
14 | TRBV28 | ASSSQELESSYEQY
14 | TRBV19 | ASSIGAGGPQNIQY
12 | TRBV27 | ASSFAGSNQPQH
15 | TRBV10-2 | ASSGLWASGEGGEQF
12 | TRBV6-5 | ASIRTSGYNEQF
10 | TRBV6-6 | ASSPTGYEQY
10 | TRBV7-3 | ASSFPADTQY
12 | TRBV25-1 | ASSADRGTDTQY
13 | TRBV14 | ASSRVAGGSYEQY
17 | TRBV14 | ASSQGLGGSFLMNTEAF
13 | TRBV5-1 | ASTTGSGVDTEAF
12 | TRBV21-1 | ASSNRMTYNEQF
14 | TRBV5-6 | ASSLGGGAAGNTIY
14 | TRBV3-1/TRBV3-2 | ASTKLAGYSYNEQF
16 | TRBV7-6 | ASSRAPLGASRSYEQY
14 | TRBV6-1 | ASSDLTGAGANVLT
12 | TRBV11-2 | ASSLASDTGELF
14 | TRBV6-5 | ASSYSSVQGGTEAF
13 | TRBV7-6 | ASSRHRSSYNEQF